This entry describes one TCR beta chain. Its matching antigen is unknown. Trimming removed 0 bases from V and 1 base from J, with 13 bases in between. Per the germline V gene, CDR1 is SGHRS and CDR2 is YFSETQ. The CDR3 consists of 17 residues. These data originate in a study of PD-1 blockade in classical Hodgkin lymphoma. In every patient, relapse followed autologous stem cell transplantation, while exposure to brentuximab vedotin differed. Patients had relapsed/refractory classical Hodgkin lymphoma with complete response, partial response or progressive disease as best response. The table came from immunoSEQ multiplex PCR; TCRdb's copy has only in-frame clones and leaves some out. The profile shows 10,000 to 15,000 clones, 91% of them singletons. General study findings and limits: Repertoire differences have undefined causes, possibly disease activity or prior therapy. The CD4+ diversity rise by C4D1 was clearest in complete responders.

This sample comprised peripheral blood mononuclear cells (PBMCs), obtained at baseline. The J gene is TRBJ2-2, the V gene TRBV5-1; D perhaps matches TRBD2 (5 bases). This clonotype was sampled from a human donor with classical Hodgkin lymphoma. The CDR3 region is CASSLDGLAGNTGELFF. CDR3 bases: TGCGCCAGCAGCTTGGACGGACTGGCTGGGAACACCGGGGAGCTGTTTTTT.